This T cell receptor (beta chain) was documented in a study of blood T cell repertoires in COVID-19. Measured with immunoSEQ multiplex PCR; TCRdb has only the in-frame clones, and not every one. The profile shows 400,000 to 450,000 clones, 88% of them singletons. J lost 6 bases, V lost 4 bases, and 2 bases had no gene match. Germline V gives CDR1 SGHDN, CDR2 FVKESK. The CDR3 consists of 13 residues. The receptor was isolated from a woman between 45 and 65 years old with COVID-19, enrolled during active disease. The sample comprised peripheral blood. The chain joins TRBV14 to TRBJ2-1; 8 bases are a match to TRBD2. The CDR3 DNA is TGTGCCAGCAGCCGGGGGACTAGCAATGAGCAGTTCTTC. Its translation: CASSRGTSNEQFF.